This is a list of T cell receptor beta chains from one sample in a study of blood T cells in healthy people across ages. TCRdb re-called the 5' RACE reads with MiXCR, one entry per CDR3 protein. The sample shows about 780,000 distinct CDR3 sequences, less than 60% of them seen only once. Sequences were obtained from blood. Every receptor here comes from a man aged 80 or over in good health. The CDR3 runs from the conserved cysteine through the conserved F or W. Each record gives: V gene, clone size, J gene, D gene, CDR3 length, CDR3 protein, CDR3 DNA. D genes are given only for firm matches. A clone size is listed for some rows: how often the clone was seen (once, few, many), or a class if it is expanded.

v_call: TRBV7-2; clone_size: .; j_call: TRBJ1-3; d_call: .; cdr3_length: 17; cdr3_aa: CASSLNVAVSSGNTIYF; cdr3_nt: TGTGCCAGCAGCTTAAACGTGGCAGTCAGTTCTGGAAACACCATATATTTT
v_call: TRBV28; clone_size: .; j_call: TRBJ2-7; d_call: TRBD1; cdr3_length: 15; cdr3_aa: CASTSTGTGDNEQYF; cdr3_nt: TGTGCCAGCACCTCAACCGGGACAGGGGACAACGAGCAGTACTTC
v_call: TRBV7-2; clone_size: .; j_call: TRBJ2-5; d_call: TRBD1; cdr3_length: 16; cdr3_aa: CASSSLSRGLGETQYF; cdr3_nt: TGTGCCAGCAGCTCGCTCTCCAGGGGGCTCGGGGAGACCCAGTACTTC
v_call: TRBV6-1; clone_size: .; j_call: TRBJ2-1; d_call: .; cdr3_length: 13; cdr3_aa: CASLGRSYNEQFF; cdr3_nt: TGTGCCAGCTTAGGGAGATCCTACAATGAGCAGTTCTTC
v_call: TRBV2; clone_size: few; j_call: TRBJ2-7; d_call: TRBD1; cdr3_length: 14; cdr3_aa: CASSAYRQGYEQYF; cdr3_nt: TGTGCCAGCAGTGCTTACCGACAGGGGTACGAGCAGTACTTC
v_call: TRBV6-1; clone_size: few; j_call: TRBJ2-7; d_call: TRBD2; cdr3_length: 16; cdr3_aa: CASSEAAGGPTYEQYF; cdr3_nt: TGTGCCAGCAGTGAAGCTGCGGGGGGTCCCACCTACGAGCAGTACTTC
v_call: TRBV27; clone_size: .; j_call: TRBJ2-3; d_call: .; cdr3_length: 11; cdr3_aa: CASRRGYTQYF; cdr3_nt: TGTGCCAGCAGACGTGGGTATACGCAGTATTTT
v_call: TRBV20-1; clone_size: .; j_call: TRBJ2-1; d_call: .; cdr3_length: 14; cdr3_aa: CSARDMSSYNEQFF; cdr3_nt: TGCAGTGCGCGGGACATGAGCTCCTACAATGAGCAGTTCTTC
v_call: TRBV2; clone_size: .; j_call: TRBJ2-7; d_call: TRBD1; cdr3_length: 17; cdr3_aa: CASSVVLKGQGEDEQYF; cdr3_nt: TGTGCCAGCAGTGTAGTTCTTAAAGGACAGGGAGAAGACGAGCAGTACTTC
v_call: TRBV9; clone_size: .; j_call: TRBJ2-1; d_call: TRBD2; cdr3_length: 15; cdr3_aa: CASTVLAGGDNEQFF; cdr3_nt: TGTGCCAGCACCGTACTAGCGGGAGGGGACAATGAGCAGTTCTTC
v_call: TRBV29-1; clone_size: many; j_call: TRBJ2-7; d_call: .; cdr3_length: 14; cdr3_aa: CSVDAGRNTYEQYF; cdr3_nt: TGCAGCGTTGATGCGGGGCGAAACACTTACGAGCAGTACTTC
v_call: TRBV27; clone_size: .; j_call: TRBJ2-6; d_call: .; cdr3_length: 16; cdr3_aa: CASSPKLYTGANVLTF; cdr3_nt: TGTGCCAGCAGTCCAAAACTTTATACTGGGGCCAACGTCCTGACTTTC
v_call: TRBV27; clone_size: .; j_call: TRBJ1-1; d_call: .; cdr3_length: 17; cdr3_aa: CASSPPGLSVLNTEAFF; cdr3_nt: TGTGCCAGCAGTCCTCCCGGACTTAGCGTGTTGAACACTGAAGCTTTCTTT
v_call: TRBV27; clone_size: .; j_call: TRBJ2-4; d_call: TRBD2; cdr3_length: 12; cdr3_aa: CASGTSHNEQYF; cdr3_nt: TGTGCCAGCGGGACTAGCCACAATGAGCAGTACTTC
v_call: TRBV6-1; clone_size: few; j_call: TRBJ2-1; d_call: TRBD2; cdr3_length: 11; cdr3_aa: CASTSAGRQFF; cdr3_nt: TGTGCCAGCACGTCAGCGGGAAGGCAGTTCTTC
v_call: TRBV5-1; clone_size: .; j_call: TRBJ2-1; d_call: TRBD2; cdr3_length: 15; cdr3_aa: CASSGGGTSGIEQFF; cdr3_nt: TGCGCCAGCAGCGGAGGAGGGACTAGCGGAATAGAGCAGTTCTTC